This TCR beta chain derives from a study of neurological immune-mediated disorders. Time point in this sample: longitudinal time-point 1 (baseline). The yield of each sequencing run was over 190 million TCR-beta sequences from 15-18 subjects. TCRdb re-called the 5' RACE reads with MiXCR, one entry per CDR3 protein. The profile shows tens of thousands of distinct CDR3 sequences, roughly 10% of them singletons. The germline V and J ends were trimmed by 5 bases and 6 bases, with 17 bases remaining between them. CDR1 is DFQATT and CDR2 is SNEGSKA in the germline V gene (reference sequence). The CDR3 extends over 13 amino acids.

This clonotype was sampled from a man aged 30-40 years in good health. Source material: PBMCs. The rearrangement joins TRBV20-1 to TRBJ2-7, with a tentative D call TRBD1 (6 bases). For the CDR3, the DNA is TGCAGTGCTCCCCGGGACACAAGGTTCGAGCAGTACTTC. It translates to CSAPRDTRFEQYF.